This TCR beta chain was observed in a study of blood T cell repertoires in COVID-19. Study context: Collection of acute and convalescent COVID-19 samples took place in the United States, Italy and Spain.

In the original analysis: Estimates of nucleated cell counts were drawn from the amplification of reference gene primers. Profiled with immunoSEQ multiplex PCR; TCRdb holds only in-frame clones, not every one. Clone size and the V and J calls come from that table; the DNA yielded D and trimming. This table has fewer than 350,000 clones, around 87% appearing once. The sequence was collected from a woman aged 50 to 60 who had recovered from COVID-19. Sequencing input: peripheral blood.

The DNA for the CDR3 is TGTGCCAGCAGCCAGGTCTCGGGGGGCACTGAAGCTTTCTTT. It specifies CASSQVSGGTEAFF. The V and J genes are TRBV4-2 and TRBJ1-1; perhaps TRBD1 as D (5 bases). Between the trimmed V and J ends, which lost 3 bases and 4 bases, there was a span of 12 bases. This CDR3 has 14 amino acids. Germline CDR1 reads LGHNA; CDR2 reads YNFKEQ.